The sequence of this TCR beta chain was determined in a study of cytomegalovirus exposure and HLA in healthy donors. On the study more broadly: Clustering assigned about 79% of the approximately 400 genotyped donors to the Caucasian-associated ancestry cluster.

This clone was counted only a few times. The target antigen is unknown. Findings and caveats of the study: CMV serostatus was the sole immune exposure data available. Sequencing had likely introduced a cluster of highly shared sequence variants as an artifact.

V was shortened by 5 bases and J by 2 bases, with 13 bases between the two germline ends. Per the germline V gene, CDR1 is GTSNPN and CDR2 is SVGIG (reference sequence). The CDR3 has 14 residues. Primers for the PCR totalled 60 Vbeta and 13 Jbeta. Assay used: immunoSEQ multiplex PCR; TCRdb lists only in-frame clones, some missing. The sample shows 150,000 to 200,000 clones, nearly 70% of them seen only once. This chain links TRBV30 with TRBJ2-1; TRBD2 is a possible D gene (6 bases). The source material was PBMCs. The clonotype was recovered from a man aged 25-45 years in good health and CMV-seropositive. CDR3 residues: CAWGTQIPYNEQFF. CDR3 bases: TGTGCCTGGGGGACTCAAATACCCTACAATGAGCAGTTCTTC.